These 6 T cell receptor beta chains were all obtained from the same sample, sequenced in a study of neurological immune-mediated disorders. TCRdb processed the 5' RACE reads anew with MiXCR; each CDR3 protein has one entry. This repertoire shows about 40,000 distinct CDR3 sequences, roughly 15% found once; its top ten account for around 3.3%. Input material: CD4+ T cells from blood. These TCRs come from a woman in her fifties or sixties with HTLV-1-associated myelopathy (HAM/TSP).

Many counts were recorded for this clonotype. The V call is TRBV25-1, the J call TRBJ2-5; D is uncertain. V was cut by 6 bases and J by 3 bases, with 14 bases left in between. This CDR3 region has 14 residues. Germline V gives CDR1 MGHDK, CDR2 SYGVNS. The CDR3 region has the DNA TGTGCCAGCAGAGGAGTAGGCATCAAAGAGACCCAGTACTTC. Translating gives CASRGVGIKETQYF.

Ten or more counts support this clonotype. The chain combines TRBV7-2 with TRBJ1-2, with D perhaps TRBD1 (6 bases). The V gene lost 5 bases and the J gene lost 4 bases, with 17 bases spanning the gap. Germline values: CDR1 SGHTA, CDR2 FQGNSA. The CDR3 is 15 residues long. This CDR3 is CASSQTGARIYGYTF. The CDR3 region has the DNA TGTGCCAGCAGCCAAACGGGGGCGCGGATCTATGGCTACACCTTC.

This clonotype was counted at least ten times. The gene calls are TRBV20-1 and TRBJ1-4, with 9 bases aligning to TRBD1. V shed 6 bases and J 8 bases; nucleotides not matched to a gene: 10. Per the germline V gene, CDR1 is DFQATT and CDR2 is SNEGSKA (reference sequence). The CDR3 sequence is 14 residues long. Here the CDR3 reads CSAGNRGRNEKLFF. The CDR3 DNA follows: TGCAGTGCGGGGAACAGGGGGCGGAACGAAAAACTGTTTTTT.

In its sample, this clonotype was seen many times. V gene TRBV5-1 combines with J gene TRBJ2-2; 7 nucleotides match TRBD2. CDR3 length: 16 residues. V lost 2 bases and J lost 5; bases outside the gene matches: 9. Germline V gives CDR1 SGHRS, CDR2 YFSETQ. Written as DNA, the CDR3 is TGCGCCAGCAGCTTTGGGAGGGACGGTAGAACCGGGGAGCTGTTTTTT. This sequence encodes CASSFGRDGRTGELFF.

This clonotype was observed at least ten times. This sequence joins TRBV12-3 or TRBV12-4 and TRBJ1-6, with a possible D match to TRBD1 (6 bases). V lost 5 bases, J lost 4 bases, and 9 bases lay in between. The CDR3 length is 14 residues. The CDR3 nucleotides are TGTGCCAGCAGTATACAGGGTTATAATTCACCCCTCCACTTT. Protein sequence: CASSIQGYNSPLHF.

This clonotype showed up many times. The rearrangement joins TRBV5-1 to TRBJ2-1, with D possibly TRBD2 on 5 matching bases. The germline CDR1 and CDR2 sequences are SGHRS and YFSETQ. The CDR3 runs 15 residues. The germline V and J ends were trimmed by 3 bases and 0 bases, with 10 bases remaining between them. In DNA, the CDR3 is TGCGCCAGCAGCTCCTCGGGAAGCTCCTACAATGAGCAGTTCTTC. Translation gives CASSSSGSSYNEQFF.